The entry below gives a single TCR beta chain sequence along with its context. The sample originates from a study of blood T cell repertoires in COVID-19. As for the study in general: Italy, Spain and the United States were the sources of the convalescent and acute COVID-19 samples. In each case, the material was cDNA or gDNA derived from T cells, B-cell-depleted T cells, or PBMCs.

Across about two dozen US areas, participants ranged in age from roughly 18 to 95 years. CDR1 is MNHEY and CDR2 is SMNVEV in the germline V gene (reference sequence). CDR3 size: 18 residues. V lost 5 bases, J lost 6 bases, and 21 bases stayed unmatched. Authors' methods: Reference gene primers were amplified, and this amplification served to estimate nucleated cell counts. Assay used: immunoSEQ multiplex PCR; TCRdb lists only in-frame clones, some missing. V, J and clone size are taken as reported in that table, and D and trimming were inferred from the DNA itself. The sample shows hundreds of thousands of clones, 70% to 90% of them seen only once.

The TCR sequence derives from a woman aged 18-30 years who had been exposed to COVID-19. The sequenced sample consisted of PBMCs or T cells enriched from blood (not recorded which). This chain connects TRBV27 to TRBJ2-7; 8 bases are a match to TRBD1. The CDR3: CASSLARNWTGKLSEQYF. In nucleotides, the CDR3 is TGTGCCAGCAGTCTCGCGCGGAACTGGACAGGGAAATTGAGCGAGCAGTACTTC.